The 20 T cell receptor beta chains below were found in one sample sequenced in a study of T cell responses to AZD1222 COVID-19 vaccine. Assay: immunoSEQ multiplex PCR; the TCRdb copy retains only in-frame clones and omits some. Among 150,000 or so clones listed, about nine tenths were seen once. The specimen comprised peripheral blood, sampled on day 0 of AZD1222 vaccination. Source of these receptors: an adult in good health.

The chain is built from TRBV5-4 and TRBJ2-1; TRBD2 is a possible D gene (5 bases). Trimming removed 6 bases at V and 0 bases at J, with 16 bases between. This CDR3 region has 16 residues. The germline CDR1 and CDR2 sequences are SGHNT and YYREEE (reference sequence). This chain's CDR3 is CASTTGSGGSYNEQFF. Written as DNA, the CDR3 is TGTGCCAGCACTACGGGGAGCGGTGGCTCCTACAATGAGCAGTTCTTC.

This chain joins TRBV9 and TRBJ2-7; unclear D gene. CDR1 is SGDLS, CDR2 YYNGEE, per germline. The germline V and J ends were trimmed by 4 bases and 3 bases, with 14 bases remaining between them. This CDR3 has 14 residues. In nucleotides, the CDR3 is TGTGCCAGCAGCCCCAGTCCGAGCCACTACGAGCAGTACTTC. As protein: CASSPSPSHYEQYF.

This clone was counted once. The chain has TRBV15 and TRBJ2-3, with 9 bases identical to TRBD2. Germline-derived CDR1 and CDR2 are LNHNV and YYDKDF (reference sequence). The V segment lost 0 bases and the J segment 2 bases; nucleotides outside the gene matches: 6. The CDR3 covers 17 residues. The CDR3 DNA reads TGTGCCACCAGCAGAGATTCGGCGGGAGGGATCACAGATACGCAGTATTTT. Translated: CATSRDSAGGITDTQYF.

V usage is TRBV6-6 and J usage is TRBJ2-7; D perhaps matches TRBD2 (5 bases). The V and J ends lost 7 bases and 5 bases respectively, with 24 bases between them. The CDR3 runs to 16 residues. Germline values: CDR1 MNHNY, CDR2 SVGAGI (reference sequence). The CDR3 is CASNRGTDPLGHEQYF. The CDR3 region has the DNA TGTGCCAGCAATCGGGGAACAGACCCTCTAGGCCACGAGCAGTACTTC.

This clone was counted once. The chain has TRBV3-1 (or the pseudogene TRBV3-2) and TRBJ2-1; either TRBD1 or TRBD2 may supply D (5 bases each). Per germline, CDR1 LGHDT and CDR2 YNNKEL (reference sequence). V was trimmed by 4 bases and J by 4 bases, leaving 23 bases between them. This CDR3 is built from 18 residues. The CDR3 region is CASSPSRTGGSSYNEQFF. Here the CDR3 DNA reads TGTGCCAGCAGCCCTTCTCGGACTGGGGGATCTTCTTACAATGAGCAGTTCTTC.

This sequence joins TRBV29-1 and TRBJ1-1; 8 positions match TRBD1. The CDR3 length is 13 residues. The ends lost 3 bases at V and 1 base at J; junction bases unmatched: 1. Germline V gives CDR1 SQVTM, CDR2 ANQGSEA. The CDR3 sequence: CSVDGTGNTEAFF. CDR3 DNA: TGCAGCGTTGATGGGACAGGGAACACTGAAGCTTTCTTT.

DNA of the CDR3: TGTGCCAGTAAACCGGGACAGGGGACCACTGAAGCTTTCTTT. This codes for CASKPGQGTTEAFF. This chain links TRBV19 with TRBJ1-1, with TRBD1 matching over 10 bases. V shed 7 bases, J shed 4 bases, and the junction held 6 bases outside the gene matches. CDR3 length: 14 residues. The germline V gene encodes CDR1 LNHDA and CDR2 SQIVND (reference sequence). The variable domain in full, with the rest retrieved from reference TRBV19 and TRBJ1-1, is DGGITQSPKYLFRKEGQNVTLSCEQNLNHDAMYWYRQDPGQGLRLIYYSQIVNDFQKGDIAEGYSVSREKKESFPLTVTSAQKNPTAFYLCASKPGQGTTEAFFGQGTRLTVV.

The chain joins TRBV2 to TRBJ1-4; D remains unclear. CDR3 size: 14 residues. Germline CDR1 reads SNHLY; CDR2 reads FYNNEI. V was pared by 9 bases and J by 8 bases, with 19 bases between. The CDR3 sequence is CASQKGGTDEKLFF. The DNA for the CDR3 is TGTGCCAGTCAAAAGGGAGGCACGGACGAAAAACTGTTTTTT.

The chain uses TRBV6-5 and TRBJ1-1; no definite D call. This CDR3 has 15 residues. Germline loops: CDR1 MNHEY, CDR2 SVGAGI. V was trimmed by 0 bases and J by 0 bases, leaving 8 bases between them. The CDR3 DNA follows: TGTGCCAGCAGTTACTCGCTTGTCCTGAACACTGAAGCTTTCTTT. Amino acid sequence: CASSYSLVLNTEAFF.

The V call is TRBV14, the J call TRBJ2-2; D uncertain. CDR1 and CDR2 from the germline V gene are SGHDN and FVKESK. The CDR3 is made up of 13 amino acids. Trimming left V 0 bases short and J 7 bases short, with 6 bases between. The CDR3 DNA sequence: TGTGCCAGCAGCCAAGATATACGCGGGGAGCTGTTTTTT. The encoded protein is CASSQDIRGELFF.

This sequence joins TRBV5-4 and TRBJ2-3; D might be TRBD2 (6 bases). The CDR3 contains 15 residues. Per germline, CDR1 SGHNT and CDR2 YYREEE (reference sequence). V was cut by 4 bases and J by 2 bases, with 14 bases left in between. CDR3 region: CASSAIAEITDTQYF. The CDR3 region has the DNA TGTGCCAGCAGCGCGATAGCGGAGATCACAGATACGCAGTATTTT. The whole variable domain, remainder taken from reference TRBV5-4 and TRBJ2-3, is ETGVTQSPTHLIKTRGQQVTLRCSSQSGHNTVSWYQQALGQGPQFIFQYYREEENGRGNFPPRFSGLQFPNYSSELNVNALELDDSALYLCASSAIAEITDTQYFGPGTRLTVL.

The gene calls are TRBV28 and TRBJ1-2, with TRBD1 matching 7 bases. Trimming cost V 7 bases and J 3 bases; bases outside gene matches: 11. Germline CDR1 reads MDHEN; CDR2 reads SYDVKM. CDR3 length: 15 residues. CDR3 nucleotide sequence: TGTGCCAGCATCTCTCAGCCCGGACAGGACTATGGCTACACCTTC. It codes for CASISQPGQDYGYTF.

The J gene is TRBJ2-3, the V gene TRBV7-9; no clear D. Trimming left V 11 bases short and J 5 bases short, with 8 bases between. The CDR3 extends over 10 amino acids. From germline, CDR1 is SEHNR and CDR2 FQNEAQ (reference sequence). The CDR3 DNA sequence: TGTGCCGGTGCGTTAGATACGCAGTATTTT. Translation gives CAGALDTQYF.

The chain links TRBV6-6 to TRBJ2-3, with D tentatively TRBD1 or TRBD2 (5 bases each). Trimming took off 5 bases at V and 2 bases at J, with 8 bases between the two ends. CDR1 and CDR2 from the germline V gene are MNHNY and SVGAGI (reference sequence). The CDR3 has 13 residues. The CDR3 region is CASSTGLTDTQYF. The CDR3 DNA is TGTGCCAGCAGTACGGGGCTCACAGATACGCAGTATTTT.

The chain uses TRBV27 and TRBJ1-2; D is ambiguous. V lost 6 bases, J lost 8 bases, and 16 bases lay in between. CDR1 and CDR2 from the germline V gene are MNHEY and SMNVEV (reference sequence). This CDR3 region has 13 residues. The CDR3 DNA sequence: TGTGCCAGCAGCTACCCTTCGGGCGGGGGCTACACCTTC. This translates into CASSYPSGGGYTF.

The rearrangement links TRBV5-1 to TRBJ1-1; D uncertain. This CDR3 spans 13 amino acids. Germline values: CDR1 SGHRS, CDR2 YFSETQ. Trimming shortened V by 4 bases and J by 1 base, and 8 bases separated the two germline ends. In DNA form, the CDR3 reads TGCGCCAGCAGCCAAGGACCGAACACTGAAGCTTTCTTT. Residues: CASSQGPNTEAFF.

The rearrangement joins TRBV6-5 to TRBJ2-1, with no clear D. CDR1 is MNHEY and CDR2 is SVGAGI in the germline V gene. Trimming removed 0 bases at V and 10 bases at J, with 19 bases between. The CDR3 totals 16 residues. The CDR3 DNA follows: TGTGCCAGCAGTTACTCGCCCGCCAGGCTCGACGGGGAGCAGTTCTTC. Translation gives CASSYSPARLDGEQFF.

This clone was seen a few times. The chain employs TRBV28 and TRBJ1-2; D uncertain. Germline CDR1 and CDR2: MDHEN and SYDVKM. With 4 bases removed from V and 13 bases from J, the gap between germline ends came to 16 bases. The length of the CDR3 is 12 residues. This CDR3 reads CASSSFDRKPTF. DNA of the CDR3: TGTGCCAGCAGTTCCTTCGACCGAAAACCCACCTTC.

The genes are TRBV11-3 and TRBJ2-7; D is possibly TRBD1 (5 bases). The CDR3 loop spans 14 amino acids. CDR1 is SGHNT and CDR2 is YENEEA in the germline V gene. The V end lost 1 base, the J end lost 1 base, and 8 bases lay between the germline ends. This CDR3 reads CASSLGSGSYEQYF. The CDR3 nucleotides are TGTGCCAGCAGCTTAGGTTCAGGGTCCTACGAGCAGTACTTC.

This chain uses TRBV5-4 with TRBJ2-7; 9 nucleotides agree with TRBD2. Germline trimming cut 4 bases from V and 1 base from J; bases unmatched to any gene: 12. Per germline, CDR1 SGHNT and CDR2 YYREEE (reference sequence). This CDR3 is built from 17 residues. In DNA, the CDR3 is TGTGCCAGCAGCAAAATCTTAGCGGGAGAGGGGTCCTACGAGCAGTACTTC. Residues: CASSKILAGEGSYEQYF.